Below, 5 T cell receptor beta chains from the same sample are listed, as sequenced in a study of blood T cell repertoires in COVID-19. Using immunoSEQ multiplex PCR, the repertoire was profiled, and TCRdb retains in-frame clones only, with some absent. Of under 250,000 clones listed, around four fifths are singletons. The specimen sequenced was peripheral blood. The receptors here all came from a man aged 35 to 55 with active or convalescent COVID-19.

This clone has only a few counts. Other DNA sequences in this sample translate to the same CDR3. CDR3 sequence (DNA): TGCGCCAGCAGCTTTAGCGGGGGGCCGTACTACGAGCAGTACTTC. It translates to CASSFSGGPYYEQYF. The chain carries TRBV5-1 and TRBJ2-7, with 10 bases aligning to TRBD2. Germline V gene data show CDR1 as SGHRS and CDR2 as YFSETQ. V was clipped by 2 bases and J by 3 bases; unmatched bases: 5. This CDR3 region has 15 residues. The entire variable domain, with the rest obtained from reference TRBV5-1 and TRBJ2-7, is as follows: KAGVTQTPRYLIKTRGQQVTLSCSPISGHRSVSWYQQTPGQGLQFLFEYFSETQRNKGNFPGRFSGRQFSNSRSEMNVSTLELGDSALYLCASSFSGGPYYEQYFGPGTRLTVT.

This chain joins TRBV2 and TRBJ1-2; D ambiguous. Per germline, CDR1 SNHLY and CDR2 FYNNEI. The CDR3 is 15 residues long. V lost 3 bases and J lost 0, with 11 bases in between. CDR3 coding DNA: TGTGCCAGCAGTGAGGAGGCGTGGGCTAACTATGGCTACACCTTC. Amino acid sequence: CASSEEAWANYGYTF.

V usage is TRBV2 and J usage is TRBJ1-6, with D possibly being TRBD1 (6 bases). V lost 6 bases and J 7 bases, leaving 13 bases between the germline ends. There are 14 residues in the CDR3. Germline loops: CDR1 SNHLY, CDR2 FYNNEI. CDR3 in amino acids: CASRVRQDNSPLHF. The CDR3 coding sequence is TGTGCCAGCAGGGTGAGACAGGACAATTCACCCCTCCACTTT.

This chain links TRBV19 with TRBJ1-4, with TRBD1 matching 7 bases. CDR1 and CDR2 (germline): LNHDA, SQIVND (reference sequence). The CDR3 contains 13 residues. Trimming at V came to 8 bases and at J to 5 bases, leaving 5 bases not matched to a gene. CDR3: CASRDSPNEKLFF. The CDR3 DNA reads TGTGCCAGTCGGGACAGTCCCAATGAAAAACTGTTTTTT.

The J gene is TRBJ2-6, the V gene TRBV6-6, with 11 bases matching TRBD1. The junction had 3 bases not matched to a gene; V was cut back by 6 bases and J by 2 bases. The germline gives CDR1 MNHNY, CDR2 SVGAGI (reference sequence). This CDR3 contains 16 residues. CDR3 nucleotide sequence: TGTGCCAGCAGAGGACAGGGGGCGGCTGGGGCCAACGTCCTGACTTTC. Its protein is CASRGQGAAGANVLTF.